The T cell receptor beta chain described here comes from a study of T cells after yellow fever vaccination (dated by TCRdb to between 2019 and 2020). A note on the overall study: The SMART-Seq v4 Ultra Low Input RNA kit was used to prepare libraries from fractions with low cell numbers. Two healthy male donors, one aged 18 to 29 and one aged 30 to 40 years, made up the cohort. Bulk TCR alpha and beta repertoires were sequenced longitudinally to track T-cell clones before and after primary and booster YFV17D yellow fever vaccination. Blood was collected at multiple timepoints before and after primary and secondary immunization, and bulk PBMC replicates and cell subsets were isolated.

This clonotype has a handful of counts. Its antigen specificity is not known. No base-level quality is on record; no much larger clone is a single base apart. The treatment or condition label, as the study defines it: live attenuated yellow fever vaccine strain. Two biological replicates of bulk PBMCs were collected at each blood-draw timepoint. PBMCs were isolated from peripheral blood using a standard Ficoll-Paque protocol. TriZol was used to extract RNA from bulk PBMCs, CD4 and CD8 fractions, and dextramer-positive and dextramer-negative fractions. TCR cDNA was synthesized by 5'RACE template switching, through which a universal primer site and unique molecular identifiers were introduced. cDNA synthesis was primed from both the TCR alpha and TCR beta constant segments. Two PCR steps were used to amplify libraries, with sample barcodes and sequencing adapters being added in the second step. Libraries were sequenced on Illumina HiSeq 2500 (2x100 bp) or NovaSeq (2x150 bp). The paper's data handling went like this. MIGEC was used to demultiplex reads and collapse the reads into UMI consensus sequences, and MiXCR was used for V(D)J alignment. Using edgeR on replicate PBMC samples, clonotypes were called vaccine-responding if FDR was below 0.01 and the log2 fold change was above 5 up to day 15. CD4 or CD8 identity was assigned to each bulk clonotype according to whether the clonotype was present at higher abundance in the sequenced CD4 repertoire or the sequenced CD8 repertoire. TCRdb passed the public sequencing reads through fastp at Q25 and MiXCR, retaining productive beta sequences. Each record represents a unique CDR3 protein, reported with the most common genes and DNA among its rows. These V and J calls originate from TCRdb's pipeline instead of the authors' own analysis. In this sample the table shows about 330,000 distinct CDR3 sequences, roughly 8% of which occur a single time. The biggest ten clones account for 15% to 20% of the sample.

Overall study outcomes, separate from this receptor: Most clones expanded after primary vaccination (almost 97% of CD4 and approximately 90% of CD8) were re-detected after the booster, suggesting that broad memory maintenance occurred. A small share of clonotypes was detected in both CD4 and CD8 compartments, with the overlap likely arising from convergent recombination. Computational filtering was needed because FACS-sorted repertoires could contain abundant contaminating clonotypes from the bulk population. The study included only two donors, which limits how far the findings can be generalized. Compared with the primary T-cell response, the secondary T-cell response was faster but weaker, reaching its peak on day 5 rather than on day 15.

Based on the germline V gene (reference sequence), the CDR1 and CDR2 sequences are LNHDA and SQIVND. Reading from cysteine to phenylalanine, the CDR3 counts 15 amino acids. Only the CDR3 part of the read is kept: 45 bases, read in frame from the first base. Compared with germline, V lacks 8 bases and J lacks 3 bases; bases without a gene match: 10. The chain uses TRBV19 and TRBJ2-1, and 7 junctional nucleotides match TRBD1. Specimen: PBMCs, collected around 45 days after the first yellow fever vaccination. The receptor was isolated from a man aged 18-30 years who received the YFV17D yellow fever vaccine. The nucleotide sequence is given as TGTGCCAGTCATGACAGGGAGCGAATCTACAATGAGCAGTTCTTC. Its protein product is CASHDRERIYNEQFF. Here the CDR3 is joined to the reference TRBV19 and TRBJ2-1 genes, and the full variable domain is: DGGITQSPKYLFRKEGQNVTLSCEQNLNHDAMYWYRQDPGQGLRLIYYSQIVNDFQKGDIAEGYSVSREKKESFPLTVTSAQKNPTAFYLCASHDRERIYNEQFFGPGTRLTVL.